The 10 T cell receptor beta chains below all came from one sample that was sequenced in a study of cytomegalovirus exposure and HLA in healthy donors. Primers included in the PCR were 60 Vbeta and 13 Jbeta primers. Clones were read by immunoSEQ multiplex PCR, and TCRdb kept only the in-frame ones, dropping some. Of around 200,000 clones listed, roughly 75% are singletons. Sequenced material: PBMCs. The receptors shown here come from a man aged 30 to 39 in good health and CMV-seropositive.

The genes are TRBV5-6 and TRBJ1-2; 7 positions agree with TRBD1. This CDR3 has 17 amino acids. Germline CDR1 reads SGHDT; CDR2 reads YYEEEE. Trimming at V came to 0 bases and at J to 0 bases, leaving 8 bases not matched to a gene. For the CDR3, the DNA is TGTGCCAGCAGCTTGGCTCGACAGGGATCCTCTAACTATGGCTACACCTTC. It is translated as CASSLARQGSSNYGYTF.

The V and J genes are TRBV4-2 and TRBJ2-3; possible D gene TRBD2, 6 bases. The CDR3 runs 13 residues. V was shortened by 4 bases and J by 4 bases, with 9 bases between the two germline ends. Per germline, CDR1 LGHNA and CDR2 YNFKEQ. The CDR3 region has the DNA TGTGCCAGCAGCCTCGGGACTCCAGATACGCAGTATTTT. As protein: CASSLGTPDTQYF.

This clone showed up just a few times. The CDR3 DNA reads as TGTGCCAGCAGTTTTGGACTAGCGGGAGTCGGGGAGCAGTACTTC. Residues: CASSFGLAGVGEQYF. The chain employs TRBV9 and TRBJ2-7, with 13 bases aligning to TRBD2. There are 15 residues in the CDR3. The germline gives CDR1 SGDLS, CDR2 YYNGEE. V trimming: 5 bases; J trimming: 7 bases; junction bases outside the gene matches: 9.

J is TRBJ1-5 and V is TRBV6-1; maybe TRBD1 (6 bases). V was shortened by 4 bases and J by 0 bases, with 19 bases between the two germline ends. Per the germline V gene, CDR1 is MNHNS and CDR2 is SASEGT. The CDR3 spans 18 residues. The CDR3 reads CASSGISRDTLSNQPQHF. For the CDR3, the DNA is TGTGCCAGCAGTGGTATTAGCCGGGACACCCTTAGCAATCAGCCCCAGCATTTT.

The CDR3 is CASSPRGGGKQNEKLFF. In DNA form, the CDR3 reads TGTGCCAGCTCACCACGGGGCGGTGGGAAACAAAATGAAAAACTGTTTTTT. This chain connects TRBV18 to TRBJ1-4; the D gene is possibly TRBD1 (5 bases). Trimming removed 1 base at V and 5 bases at J, with 17 bases between. CDR3 length: 17 residues. Per the germline V gene, CDR1 is KGHSH and CDR2 is LQKENI.

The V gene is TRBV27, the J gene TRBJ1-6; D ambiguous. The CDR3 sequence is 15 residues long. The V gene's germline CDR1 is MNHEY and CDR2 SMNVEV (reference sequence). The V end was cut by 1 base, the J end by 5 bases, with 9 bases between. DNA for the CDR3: TGTGCCAGCAGTTTATGGCGGCCCAATAATTCACCCCTCCACTTT. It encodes CASSLWRPNNSPLHF.

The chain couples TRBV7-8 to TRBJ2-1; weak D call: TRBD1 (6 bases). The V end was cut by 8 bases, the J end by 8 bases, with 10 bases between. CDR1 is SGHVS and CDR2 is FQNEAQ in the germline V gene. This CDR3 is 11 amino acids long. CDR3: CASGRGYEQFF. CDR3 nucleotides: TGTGCCAGCGGCAGGGGATATGAGCAGTTCTTC.

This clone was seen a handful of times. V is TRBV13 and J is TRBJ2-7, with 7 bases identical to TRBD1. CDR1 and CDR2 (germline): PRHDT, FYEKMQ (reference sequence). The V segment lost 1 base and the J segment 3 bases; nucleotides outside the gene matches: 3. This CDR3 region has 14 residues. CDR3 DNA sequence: TGTGCCAGCAGCTTAGCGGGACAGATCTACGAGCAGTACTTC. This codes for CASSLAGQIYEQYF.

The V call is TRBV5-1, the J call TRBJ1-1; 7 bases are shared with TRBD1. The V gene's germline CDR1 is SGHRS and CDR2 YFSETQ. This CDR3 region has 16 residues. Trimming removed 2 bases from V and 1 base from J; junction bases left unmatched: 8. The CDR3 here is CASSFEGAGGNTEAFF. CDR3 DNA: TGCGCCAGCAGCTTTGAGGGGGCAGGAGGGAACACTGAAGCTTTCTTT.

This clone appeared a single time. The CDR3 here is CASTGGRAGEKLFF. For the CDR3, the DNA is TGTGCCAGCACCGGCGGGAGGGCAGGTGAAAAACTGTTTTTT. The chain is built from TRBV6-1 and TRBJ1-4; D gene ambiguous. The CDR3 extends over 14 amino acids. Germline loops: CDR1 MNHNS, CDR2 SASEGT. Trimming pared 7 bases from V and 7 bases from J, leaving 16 bases between.